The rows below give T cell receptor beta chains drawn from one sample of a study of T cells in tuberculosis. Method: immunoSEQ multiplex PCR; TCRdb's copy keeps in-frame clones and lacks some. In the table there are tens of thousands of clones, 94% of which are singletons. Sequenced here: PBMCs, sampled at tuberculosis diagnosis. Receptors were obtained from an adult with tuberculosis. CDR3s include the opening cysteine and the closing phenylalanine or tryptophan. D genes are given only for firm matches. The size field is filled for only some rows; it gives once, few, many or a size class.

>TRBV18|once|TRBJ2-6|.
CASREVNGANVLTF
TGTGCCAGCCGAGAAGTCAACGGGGCCAACGTCCTGACTTTC
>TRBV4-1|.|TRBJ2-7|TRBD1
CASSQIQGMGSYEQYF
TGCGCCAGCAGCCAAATACAGGGGATGGGCTCCTACGAGCAGTACTTC
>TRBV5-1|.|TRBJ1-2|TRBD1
CASSNNRGAGDGYTF
TGCGCCAGCAGTAATAACAGGGGAGCCGGGGATGGCTACACCTTC
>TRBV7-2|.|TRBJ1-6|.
CASSFSDNNSPLHF
TGTGCCAGCAGCTTTTCAGATAATAATTCACCCCTCCACTTT
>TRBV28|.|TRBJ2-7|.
CASVSTYEQYF
TGTGCCAGCGTCAGTACCTACGAGCAGTACTTC
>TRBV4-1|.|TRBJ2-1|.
CASSQDRGLYNEQFF
TGCGCCAGCAGCCAAGATAGGGGTCTTTACAATGAGCAGTTCTTC
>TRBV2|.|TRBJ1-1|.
CASNLEAWTEAFF
TGTGCCAGCAACCTTGAGGCATGGACTGAAGCTTTCTTT
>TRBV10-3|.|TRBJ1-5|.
CAISEGTLLHQPQHF
TGTGCCATCAGTGAAGGGACTTTGCTCCATCAGCCCCAGCATTTT
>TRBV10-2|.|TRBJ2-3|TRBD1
CASTPTGANTDTQYF
TGCGCCAGCACTCCGACAGGGGCGAACACAGATACGCAGTATTTT
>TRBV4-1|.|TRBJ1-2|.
CASSQDPGAGGYTF
TGCGCCAGCAGCCAAGATCCCGGGGCGGGAGGCTACACCTTC
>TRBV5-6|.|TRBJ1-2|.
CASSLGPTVSYGYTF
TGTGCCAGCAGCCTTGGACCGACAGTCTCCTATGGCTACACCTTC
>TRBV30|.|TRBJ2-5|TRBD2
CATTRRGGQETQYF
TGTGCCACCACCCGCCGGGGGGGCCAAGAGACCCAGTACTTC
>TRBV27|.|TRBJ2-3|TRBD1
CASSRGTGGTDTQYF
TGTGCCAGCAGCCGAGGGACAGGGGGAACAGATACGCAGTATTTT
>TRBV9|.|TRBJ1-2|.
CASSRDTNYGYTF
TGTGCCAGCAGCCGGGACACTAACTATGGCTACACCTTC
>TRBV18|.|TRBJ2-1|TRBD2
CASSPLQRGSLREQFF
TGTGCCAGCTCACCACTTCAGCGGGGGTCCCTACGGGAGCAGTTCTTC
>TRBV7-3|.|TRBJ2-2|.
CASSLYGINTGELFF
TGTGCCAGCAGCTTATACGGGATTAACACCGGGGAGCTGTTTTTT
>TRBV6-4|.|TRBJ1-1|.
CASSETAVRTEAFF
TGTGCCAGCAGTGAAACAGCGGTACGCACTGAAGCTTTCTTT
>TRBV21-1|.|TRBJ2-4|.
CASSTWSPRDF
TGTGCCAGCAGCACATGGAGTCCCCGGGACTTC
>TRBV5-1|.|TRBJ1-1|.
CASSLSTGGFYTEAFF
TGCGCCAGCAGCTTGTCTACGGGGGGATTCTACACTGAAGCTTTCTTT
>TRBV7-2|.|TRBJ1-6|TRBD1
CASRQGANPYNSPLHF
TGTGCCAGCAGACAGGGGGCAAACCCCTATAATTCACCCCTCCACTTT
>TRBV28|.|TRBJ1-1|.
CASSFLGVGAGDTEAFF
TGTGCCAGCAGTTTCCTTGGCGTCGGGGCGGGGGACACTGAAGCTTTCTTT
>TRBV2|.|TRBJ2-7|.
CASSPSSYEQYF
TGTGCCAGCAGCCCGAGCTCCTACGAGCAGTACTTC
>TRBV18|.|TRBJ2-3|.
CASLTGLDRPDTQYF
TGTGCCAGCTTAACGGGACTTGACCGTCCGGATACGCAGTATTTT
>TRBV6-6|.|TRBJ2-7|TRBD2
CASSPAAGGFDEQYF
TGTGCCAGCAGCCCCGCAGCGGGGGGGTTCGACGAGCAGTACTTC
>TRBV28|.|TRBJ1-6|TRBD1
CASSLTGLNSPLHF
TGTGCCAGCAGTTTGACAGGGCTGAATTCACCCCTCCACTTT
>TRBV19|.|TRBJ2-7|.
CASSPGGLSYEQYF
TGTGCCAGTAGTCCCGGGGGTTTGTCCTACGAGCAGTACTTC
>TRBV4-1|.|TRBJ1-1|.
CASSQVSRDSSTEAFF
TGCGCCAGCAGCCAAGTCTCCAGAGACAGTTCCACTGAAGCTTTCTTT
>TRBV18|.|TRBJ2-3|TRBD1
CASSPGQGGTDTQYF
TGTGCCAGCTCACCGGGACAGGGGGGCACAGATACGCAGTATTTT
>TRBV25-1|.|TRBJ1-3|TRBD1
CASSGGQLIQDWGNTIYF
TGTGCCAGCAGTGGGGGACAGCTAATCCAGGACTGGGGAAACACCATATATTTT
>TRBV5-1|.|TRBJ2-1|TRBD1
CASSGDSFLEQFF
TGCGCCAGCAGCGGGGACAGTTTCCTTGAGCAGTTCTTC
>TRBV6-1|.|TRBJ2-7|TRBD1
CASSDPRQGRYEQYF
TGTGCCAGCAGTGATCCGAGACAGGGAAGGTACGAGCAGTACTTC
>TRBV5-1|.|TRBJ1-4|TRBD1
CASSLRPGQLLNEKLFF
TGCGCCAGCAGCTTGAGGCCGGGACAGCTACTTAATGAAAAACTGTTTTTT
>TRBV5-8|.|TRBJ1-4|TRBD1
CASSPGGATANEKLFF
TGTGCCAGCTCCCCAGGGGGCGCAACCGCTAATGAAAAACTGTTTTTT
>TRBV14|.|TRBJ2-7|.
CASSGGIYEQYF
TGTGCCAGCAGCGGGGGGATCTACGAGCAGTACTTC
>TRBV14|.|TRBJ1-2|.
CASSQDTGTAYGYTF
TGTGCCAGCAGCCAAGATACGGGAACAGCCTATGGCTACACCTTC
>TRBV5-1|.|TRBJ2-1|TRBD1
CASSWWGQPNEQFF
TGCGCCAGCAGCTGGTGGGGACAGCCAAATGAGCAGTTCTTC
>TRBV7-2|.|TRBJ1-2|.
CASSPSALLNYGYTF
TGTGCCAGCAGCCCCTCCGCTTTACTTAACTATGGCTACACCTTC
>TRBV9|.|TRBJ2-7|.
CASSVDRWSYEQYF
TGTGCCAGCAGCGTAGACCGGTGGTCATACGAGCAGTACTTC
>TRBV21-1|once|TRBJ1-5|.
CASSKPVGVNQPQHF
TGTGCCAGCAGCAAACCGGTAGGGGTCAATCAGCCCCAGCATTTT
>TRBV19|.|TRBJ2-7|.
CASSKDTDYEQYF
TGTGCCAGTAGTAAGGACACAGACTACGAGCAGTACTTC
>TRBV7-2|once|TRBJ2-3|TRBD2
CASSSGTTSTDTQYF
TGTGCCAGCAGTTCCGGGACTACTAGCACAGATACGCAGTATTTT
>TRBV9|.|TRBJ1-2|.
CASSVQQAGRSHGYTF
TGTGCCAGCAGCGTGCAACAAGCAGGGCGTAGTCATGGCTACACCTTC
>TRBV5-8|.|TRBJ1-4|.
CASSRTVSTNEKLFF
TGTGCCAGCAGCAGGACAGTTTCAACTAATGAAAAACTGTTTTTT
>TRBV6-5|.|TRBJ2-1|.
CASSHREGDEQFF
TGTGCCAGCAGCCACAGGGAGGGCGATGAGCAGTTCTTC
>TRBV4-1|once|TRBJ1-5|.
CASSRGQSNQPQHF
TGCGCCAGCAGCCGAGGACAGAGCAATCAGCCCCAGCATTTT
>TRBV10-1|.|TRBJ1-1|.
CASSVQGNTEAFF
TGCGCCAGCAGTGTCCAGGGGAACACTGAAGCTTTCTTT
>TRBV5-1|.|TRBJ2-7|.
CASSFNRANYEQYF
TGCGCCAGCAGCTTCAACAGGGCAAACTACGAGCAGTACTTC
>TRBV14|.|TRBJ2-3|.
CASSLGDTQYF
TGTGCCAGCAGCCTCGGAGATACGCAGTATTTT
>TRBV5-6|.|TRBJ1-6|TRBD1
CASGPLSGGNSPLHF
TGTGCCAGCGGCCCACTTTCAGGGGGAAATTCACCCCTCCACTTT
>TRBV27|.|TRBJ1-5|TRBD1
CASSLYRGPNQPQHF
TGTGCCAGCAGTTTGTACAGGGGGCCCAATCAGCCCCAGCATTTT